The TCR beta chain under discussion was sequenced for a study of T-cell memory formation after mild COVID-19. Researchers used 5'RACE with constant-segment primers to make TCR alpha and TCR beta cDNA libraries that carry sample barcodes and UMIs. TCRdb fed the 5' RACE reads into MiXCR, producing one record per CDR3 protein. The sample includes 340,000 or so distinct CDR3 sequences, over 10% of them seen just once. This clonotype was counted between two and nine times. Germline CDR1 SGHVS, CDR2 FQNEAQ. The CDR3 contains 17 residues. Trimming shortened V by 2 bases and J by 3 bases, and 17 bases separated the two germline ends.

Specimen: PBMCs or a T cell subset sorted from them (not recorded which). The chain is built from TRBV7-8 and TRBJ2-1, with D perhaps TRBD1 or TRBD2 (7 bases each). This receptor was obtained from a young man who had mild COVID-19 (a few samples of this study predate the infection). Cell type and time point are not known. The CDR3 loop is CASSLRGFRGGYNEQFF. The CDR3, as DNA: TGTGCCAGCAGCTTACGAGGGTTCAGGGGGGGCTACAATGAGCAGTTCTTC.